Presented here are 20 T cell receptor beta chains from one specimen sequenced in a study of early T cells in non-severe SARS-CoV-2 infection. TCRdb called the 5' RACE reads again in MiXCR, with one record for every CDR3 protein. The sample lists about 110,000 distinct CDR3 sequences, approximately 12% seen once, with 6.5% to 8% in the top ten. Sequencing input: whole blood. These receptors originate from an adult who was a healthcare worker with PCR-confirmed SARS-CoV-2 infection or an uninfected control (not recorded which).

This rearrangement joins TRBV4-1 to TRBJ2-1; D not certain. CDR1 is MGHRA and CDR2 is YSYEKL in the germline V gene. This CDR3 region has 15 residues. V was trimmed by 0 bases and J by 4 bases, leaving 10 bases between them. The DNA of the CDR3 is TGCGCCAGCAGCCAAGACCGCAGGTCTTACAATGAGCAGTTCTTC. Residues: CASSQDRRSYNEQFF.

CDR3 residues: CASSPRGLWGNQPQHF. The CDR3 coding sequence is TGTGCCAGCAGTCCCAGGGGGCTGTGGGGCAATCAGCCCCAGCATTTT. This chain joins TRBV6-5 and TRBJ1-5; TRBD1 aligns across 8 bases. The V gene end was trimmed by 5 bases and the J gene end by 2 bases; junction bases not matched to a gene: 8. This CDR3 region has 16 residues. Germline V gene sequence: CDR1 MNHEY, CDR2 SVGAGI.

J is TRBJ2-3 and V is TRBV7-6; D is possibly TRBD1 (6 bases). Germline V gene lookup returns CDR1 SGHVS and CDR2 FNYEAQ. This CDR3 is 15 amino acids long. V lost 5 bases, J lost 0 bases, and 12 bases lay in between. Written as DNA, the CDR3 is TGTGCCAGCAGCCTCACAGGGAAGAGCACAGATACGCAGTATTTT. Translation gives CASSLTGKSTDTQYF.

The chain has TRBV20-1 and TRBJ1-1, with unresolved D. Germline V CDR1 and CDR2: DFQATT, SNEGSKA (reference sequence). This CDR3 spans 13 amino acids. Between the trimmed V and J ends, which lost 0 bases and 2 bases, there was a span of 7 bases. The CDR3 reads CSARDRRNTEAFF. The CDR3 nucleotides read TGCAGTGCTAGAGATCGGAGAAACACTGAAGCTTTCTTT.

This clonotype showed up many times. The chain has TRBV6-1 and TRBJ1-2; no definite D call. There are 13 residues in the CDR3. CDR1 and CDR2 (germline): MNHNS, SASEGT. The V and J ends lost 6 bases and 8 bases respectively, with 16 bases between them. CDR3 residues: CASRLTRSGGYTF. In DNA form, the CDR3 reads TGTGCCAGCAGACTTACAAGGTCGGGGGGCTACACCTTC.

At least ten counts were recorded for this clonotype. The V and J genes are TRBV7-2 and TRBJ2-1, with 9 bases that match TRBD2. This CDR3 is 19 amino acids long. Germline lookup yields CDR1 SGHTA and CDR2 FQGNSA. The V and J ends lost 1 base and 1 base, in that order; junction bases with no gene match: 11. CDR3 loop: CASSLGLDSGRGSYNEQFF. The CDR3 coding sequence is TGTGCCAGCAGCTTAGGTTTAGATAGCGGGAGAGGTTCCTACAATGAGCAGTTCTTC.

This clonotype came up a few times. This chain uses TRBV18 with TRBJ1-1; 9 nucleotides agree with TRBD1. Per germline, CDR1 KGHSH and CDR2 LQKENI. This CDR3 has 16 amino acids. The V and J ends lost 3 bases and 2 bases, in that order; junction bases with no gene match: 7. CDR3 region: CASSPGTGTFNTEAFF. Here the CDR3 DNA reads TGTGCCAGCTCACCCGGGACAGGGACCTTTAACACTGAAGCTTTCTTT.

This clonotype has only a few counts. The chain links TRBV4-3 to TRBJ1-4; D might be TRBD1 (6 bases). The CDR3 is made up of 16 amino acids. Germline loops: CDR1 LGHNA, CDR2 YSLEER. V gave up 0 bases and J gave up 8 bases, with 16 bases separating them. For the CDR3, the DNA is TGCGCCAGCAGCCAAGATACCGGGGGCTGGGCGGAAAAACTGTTTTTT. Its protein product is CASSQDTGGWAEKLFF.

The V and J genes are TRBV29-1 and TRBJ2-1; D not certain. From germline, CDR1 is SQVTM and CDR2 ANQGSEA. Trimming pared 7 bases from V and 0 bases from J, leaving 7 bases between. The CDR3 sequence is 12 residues long. The CDR3 loop is CSGLPSYNEQFF. In DNA, the CDR3 is TGCAGCGGACTGCCCTCCTACAATGAGCAGTTCTTC.

This clonotype was picked up many times. The chain links TRBV10-3 to TRBJ2-7, with TRBD2 identical over 13 bases. V shed 5 bases and J 5 bases; nucleotides not matched to a gene: 9. Germline loops: CDR1 ENHRY, CDR2 SYGVKD. The CDR3 has 16 amino acids. In DNA form, the CDR3 reads TGTGCCATCAGTACCCAAGGACTAGCGGGAGTACACGAGCAGTACTTC. Amino acid sequence: CAISTQGLAGVHEQYF.

This clonotype was observed at least ten times. The chain joins TRBV20-1 to TRBJ1-1, with a tentative D call TRBD1 (5 bases). Germline V gene lookup returns CDR1 DFQATT and CDR2 SNEGSKA (reference sequence). The CDR3 runs 14 residues. The V end lost 3 bases, the J end lost 4 bases, and 15 bases lay between the germline ends. In DNA form, the CDR3 reads TGCAGTGCTAGTGGGGGGTTCGGAATCACTGAAGCTTTCTTT. Translating gives CSASGGFGITEAFF.

The chain recombines TRBV11-2 with TRBJ2-3, with TRBD2 as a possible D gene (5 bases). The CDR3 is 15 amino acids. V shed 0 bases and J shed 2 bases, with 9 bases lying between them. Germline assignment: CDR1 SGHAT and CDR2 FQNNGV. Here the CDR3 DNA reads TGTGCCAGCAGCTTAGAACCGGGATTCACAGATACGCAGTATTTT. This gives the protein CASSLEPGFTDTQYF.

The chain combines TRBV29-1 with TRBJ1-4; 12 bases align to TRBD1. CDR1 is SQVTM and CDR2 is ANQGSEA in the germline V gene. The V segment lost 6 bases and the J segment 6 bases; nucleotides outside the gene matches: 2. CDR3 length: 13 amino acids. The CDR3 is CSVWDRGHEKLFF. In DNA, the CDR3 is TGCAGCGTCTGGGACAGGGGGCATGAAAAACTGTTTTTT. The variable domain in full, completed from reference TRBV29-1 and TRBJ1-4, reads SAVISQKPSRDICQRGTSLTIQCQVDSQVTMMFWYRQQPGQSLTLIATANQGSEATYESGFVIDKFPISRPNLTFSTLTVSNMSPEDSSIYLCSVWDRGHEKLFFGSGTQLSVL.

This clonotype turned up a few times. Here the CDR3 reads CASNDGTVSYNEQFF. CDR3 nucleotides: TGTGCCAGCAACGACGGGACAGTCTCCTACAATGAGCAGTTCTTC. The genes are TRBV7-9 and TRBJ2-1; 7 bases are a match to TRBD1. The CDR3 covers 15 residues. Germline CDR1 and CDR2: SEHNR and FQNEAQ (reference sequence). The trim removed 7 bases at V and 0 bases at J, leaving 6 bases unmatched.

This chain links TRBV5-1 with TRBJ2-3; possible D gene TRBD1, 6 bases. Looked up from germline, CDR1 is SGHRS and CDR2 is YFSETQ. V gave up 7 bases and J gave up 2 bases, with 14 bases separating them. This CDR3 has 14 amino acids. CDR3 DNA: TGCGCCAGCTCCTCAGGGGTCATCACAGATACGCAGTATTTT. Its translation is CASSSGVITDTQYF.

This clonotype was counted between two and nine times. The chain uses TRBV3-1 and TRBJ1-1; D gene unclear. This CDR3 spans 14 amino acids. With 0 bases removed from V and 6 bases from J, the gap between germline ends came to 11 bases. Germline CDR1 is LGHDT and CDR2 is YNNKEL (reference sequence). CDR3 sequence: CASSQERGWAEAFF. CDR3 nucleotides: TGTGCCAGCAGCCAAGAACGGGGATGGGCTGAAGCTTTCTTT.

This clonotype was recorded a few times. In nucleotides, the CDR3 is TGTGCCAGCAGCTTAGCTGGGGGGGGTTCCTACGAGCAGTACTTC. It is translated as CASSLAGGGSYEQYF. This chain uses TRBV7-9 with TRBJ2-7; 7 nucleotides match TRBD2. The germline gives CDR1 SEHNR, CDR2 FQNEAQ (reference sequence). J gave up 1 base and V 0 bases, and 3 bases lay outside the gene matches. The CDR3 is made up of 15 amino acids.

The genes are TRBV12-3 or TRBV12-4 and TRBJ1-2; D is perhaps TRBD1 (5 bases). V was pared by 8 bases and J by 6 bases, with 10 bases between. The CDR3 extends over 11 amino acids. The CDR3 DNA is TGTGCCAGCCGGGGGGTCGATGGCTACACCTTC. It encodes CASRGVDGYTF.

This clonotype was seen only a few times. V usage is TRBV9 and J usage is TRBJ2-3, with TRBD2 as a possible D gene (5 bases). With 2 bases removed from V and 3 bases from J, the gap between germline ends came to 16 bases. The CDR3 extends over 16 amino acids. Looked up from germline, CDR1 is SGDLS and CDR2 is YYNGEE. CDR3 region: CASSVSGIGSTDTQYF. The CDR3 coding sequence is TGTGCCAGCAGCGTGTCGGGGATTGGGTCGACAGATACGCAGTATTTT. Full variable domain (missing parts from reference TRBV9 and TRBJ2-3): DSGVTQTPKHLITATGQRVTLRCSPRSGDLSVYWYQQSLDQGLQFLIQYYNGEERAKGNILERFSAQQFPDLHSELNLSSLELGDSALYFCASSVSGIGSTDTQYFGPGTRLTVL.

This clonotype appeared many times. CDR3 in DNA: TGTGCCAGCAGTCCAGCTAGCGGTAAAAACATTCAGTACTTC. This codes for CASSPASGKNIQYF. The rearrangement joins TRBV12-3 or TRBV12-4 to TRBJ2-4; 7 bases fit TRBD2. This CDR3 is 14 amino acids long. V trimming: 5 bases; J trimming: 4 bases; junction bases outside the gene matches: 5.